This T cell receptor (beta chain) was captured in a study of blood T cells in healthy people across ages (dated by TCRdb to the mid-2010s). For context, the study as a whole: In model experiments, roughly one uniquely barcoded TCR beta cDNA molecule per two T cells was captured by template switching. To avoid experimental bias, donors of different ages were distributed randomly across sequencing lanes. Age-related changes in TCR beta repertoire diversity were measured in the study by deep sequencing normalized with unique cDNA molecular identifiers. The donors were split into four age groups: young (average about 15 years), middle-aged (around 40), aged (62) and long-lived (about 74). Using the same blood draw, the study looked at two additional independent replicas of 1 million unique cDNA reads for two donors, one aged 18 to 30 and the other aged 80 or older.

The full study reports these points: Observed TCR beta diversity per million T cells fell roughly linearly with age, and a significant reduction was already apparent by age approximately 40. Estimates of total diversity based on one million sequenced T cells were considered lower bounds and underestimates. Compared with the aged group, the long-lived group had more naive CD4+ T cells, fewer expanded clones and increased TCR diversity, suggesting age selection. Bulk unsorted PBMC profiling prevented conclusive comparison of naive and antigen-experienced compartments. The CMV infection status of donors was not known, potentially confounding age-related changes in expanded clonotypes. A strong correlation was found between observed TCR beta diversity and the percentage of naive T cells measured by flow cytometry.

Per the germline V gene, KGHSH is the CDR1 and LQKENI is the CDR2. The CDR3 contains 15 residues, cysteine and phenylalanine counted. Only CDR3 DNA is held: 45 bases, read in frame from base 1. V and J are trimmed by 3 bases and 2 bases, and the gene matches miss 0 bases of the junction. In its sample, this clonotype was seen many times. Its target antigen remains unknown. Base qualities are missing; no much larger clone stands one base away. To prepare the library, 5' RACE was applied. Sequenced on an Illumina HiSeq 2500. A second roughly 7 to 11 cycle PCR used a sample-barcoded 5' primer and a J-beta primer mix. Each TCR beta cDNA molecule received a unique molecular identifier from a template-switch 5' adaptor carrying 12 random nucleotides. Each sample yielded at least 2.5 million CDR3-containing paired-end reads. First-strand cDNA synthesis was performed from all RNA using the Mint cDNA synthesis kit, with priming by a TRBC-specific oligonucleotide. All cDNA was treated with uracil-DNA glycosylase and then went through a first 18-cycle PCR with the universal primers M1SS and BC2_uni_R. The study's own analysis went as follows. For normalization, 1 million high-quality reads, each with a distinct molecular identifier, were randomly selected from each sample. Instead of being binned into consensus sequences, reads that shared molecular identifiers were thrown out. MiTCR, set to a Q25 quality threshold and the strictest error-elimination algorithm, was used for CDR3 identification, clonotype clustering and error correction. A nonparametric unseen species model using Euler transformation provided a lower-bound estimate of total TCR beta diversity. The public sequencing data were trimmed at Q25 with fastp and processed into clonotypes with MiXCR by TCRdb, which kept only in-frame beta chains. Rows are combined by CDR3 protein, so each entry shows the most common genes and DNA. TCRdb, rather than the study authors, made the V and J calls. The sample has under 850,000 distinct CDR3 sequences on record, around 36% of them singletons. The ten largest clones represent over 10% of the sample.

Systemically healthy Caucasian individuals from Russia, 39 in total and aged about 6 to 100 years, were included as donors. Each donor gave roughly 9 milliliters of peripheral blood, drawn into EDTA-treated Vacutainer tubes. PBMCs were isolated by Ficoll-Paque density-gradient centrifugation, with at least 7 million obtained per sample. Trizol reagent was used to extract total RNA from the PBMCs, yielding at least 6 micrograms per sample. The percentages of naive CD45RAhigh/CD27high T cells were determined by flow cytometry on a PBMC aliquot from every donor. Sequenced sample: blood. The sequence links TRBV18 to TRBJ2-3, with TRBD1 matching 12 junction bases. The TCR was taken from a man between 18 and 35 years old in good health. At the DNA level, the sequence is TGTGCCAGCTCACCGGGACAGGGGGCCACAGATACGCAGTATTTT. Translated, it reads CASSPGQGATDTQYF.